What follows are 19 T cell receptor beta chains derived from one specimen sequenced in a study of shared clonotypes between healthy human individuals. This table comes from immunoSEQ multiplex PCR, and its TCRdb copy is limited to in-frame clones, with some not included. The sample consists of approximately 1,000,000 clones, approximately 80% of them appearing once. The sample comprised memory CD4+ T cells from PBMCs. The subset: CD45RA-negative fraction. Receptors originate from a young man in good health. Some clones in this sample may be carry-over from other donors' samples.

V and J are TRBV4-2 and TRBJ1-1; no reliable D call. This CDR3 spans 15 amino acids. Trimming took off 0 bases at V and 11 bases at J, with 19 bases between the two ends. Germline V gene lookup returns CDR1 LGHNA and CDR2 YNFKEQ. CDR3 sequence: CASSQEVGLFSEAFF. CDR3 coding DNA: TGTGCCAGCAGCCAAGAAGTTGGACTCTTCTCGGAGGCTTTCTTT.

This clone was detected ten times or more. This sequence joins TRBV19 and TRBJ2-6, with D tentatively TRBD1 (5 bases). There are 15 residues in the CDR3. Germline lookup yields CDR1 LNHDA and CDR2 SQIVND (reference sequence). Trimming left V 5 bases short and J 2 bases short, with 10 bases between. The CDR3 loop is CASSYSGTGANVLTF. CDR3 nucleotides: TGTGCCAGTAGTTATTCAGGGACTGGGGCCAACGTCCTGACTTTC.

The J gene is TRBJ1-5, the V gene TRBV7-9; 7 nucleotides line up with TRBD1. The length of the CDR3 is 16 residues. CDR1 SEHNR and CDR2 FQNEAQ come from the germline V gene (reference sequence). J gave up 6 bases and V 3 bases, and 11 bases lay outside the gene matches. CDR3 in DNA: TGTGCCAGCAGCTTGGCATTCAGGGGGGGAGGTCAGCCCCAGCATTTT. It yields the protein CASSLAFRGGGQPQHF.

V gene TRBV5-1 combines with J gene TRBJ2-2; possible D gene TRBD1, 5 bases. V was clipped by 0 bases and J by 8 bases, with 14 bases between them. The germline V gene has CDR1 SGHRS and CDR2 YFSETQ. The CDR3 is 15 residues long. This chain's CDR3 is CASSLGREGAGELFF. CDR3 nucleotide sequence: TGCGCCAGCAGCTTGGGCAGGGAAGGAGCGGGGGAGCTGTTTTTT.

The chain uses TRBV28 and TRBJ2-1; possibly TRBD2 for D (6 bases). Deletions cut 8 bases from V and 1 base from J, with 12 bases between. The CDR3 covers 14 residues. Germline-derived CDR1 and CDR2 are MDHEN and SYDVKM. CDR3 in amino acids: CASGGTPSYNEQFF. CDR3 bases: TGTGCCAGCGGCGGGACTCCTTCCTACAATGAGCAGTTCTTC.

This clone has more than one count but fewer than ten. This chain uses TRBV14 with TRBJ1-1; no reliable D call. This CDR3 region has 15 residues. From germline, CDR1 is SGHDN and CDR2 FVKESK. V lost 4 bases and J 3 bases, leaving 15 bases between the germline ends. Here the CDR3 DNA reads TGTGCCAGCAGCCCCTGGAGGGAAGGGTACACTGAAGCTTTCTTT. It encodes CASSPWREGYTEAFF. The complete variable domain, with remaining parts taken from reference TRBV14 and TRBJ1-1, reads EAGVTQFPSHSVIEKGQTVTLRCDPISGHDNLYWYRRVMGKEIKFLLHFVKESKQDESGMPNNRFLAERTGGTYSTLKVQPAELEDSGVYFCASSPWREGYTEAFFGQGTRLTVV.

The chain combines TRBV4-1 with TRBJ2-5; D is possibly TRBD1 or TRBD2 (5 bases each). Between the trimmed V and J ends, which lost 4 bases and 1 base, there was a span of 16 bases. Germline lookup yields CDR1 MGHRA and CDR2 YSYEKL. The CDR3 spans 16 residues. CDR3 protein: CASSLGTITLQETQYF. CDR3 nucleotides: TGCGCCAGCAGCCTTGGGACCATTACTCTCCAAGAGACCCAGTACTTC.

This clone was recorded only once. The V call is TRBV7-2, the J call TRBJ1-2; 9 bases fit TRBD1. J lost 8 bases, V lost 2 bases, and 12 bases had no gene match. Germline CDR1 is SGHTA and CDR2 is FQGNSA. This CDR3 region has 16 residues. For the CDR3, the DNA is TGTGCCAGCAGCTTACAACCGGGACAGGGAGTACGCGGCTACACCTTC. Translating gives CASSLQPGQGVRGYTF.

The chain has TRBV6-5 and TRBJ2-7; 7 bases align to TRBD1. The ends lost 4 bases at V and 0 bases at J; junction bases unmatched: 3. This CDR3 is built from 14 residues. Germline V gives CDR1 MNHEY, CDR2 SVGAGI. The CDR3 reads CASSSGQFSYEQYF. CDR3 DNA sequence: TGTGCCAGCAGTTCGGGACAGTTCTCCTACGAGCAGTACTTC.

V is TRBV19 and J is TRBJ1-2, with D unclear. V lost 0 bases and J lost 7, with 9 bases in between. The CDR3 sequence is 13 residues long. In germline, CDR1 is LNHDA, CDR2 SQIVND (reference sequence). CDR3 sequence: CASSIDSRGGYTF. The DNA of the CDR3 is TGTGCCAGTAGTATAGACTCGCGGGGTGGCTACACCTTC.

The chain links TRBV18 to TRBJ2-7, with 9 positions matching TRBD1. V lost 6 bases and J lost 3; bases outside the gene matches: 9. The CDR3 has 15 amino acids. Germline CDR1 is KGHSH and CDR2 is LQKENI. DNA for the CDR3: TGTGCCAGCTCCAGGGACAGGGAGATTATCTACGAGCAGTACTTC. Translation: CASSRDREIIYEQYF. The complete variable domain, with remaining parts taken from reference TRBV18 and TRBJ2-7, reads NAGVMQNPRHLVRRRGQEARLRCSPMKGHSHVYWYRQLPEEGLKFMVYLQKENIIDESGMPKERFSAEFPKEGPSILRIQQVVRGDSAAYFCASSRDREIIYEQYFGPGTRLTVT.

The V and J genes are TRBV4-2 and TRBJ2-2; D unresolved. Trimming took 0 bases from V and 2 from J, leaving 10 bases between them. Germline CDR1 and CDR2: LGHNA and YNFKEQ. The CDR3 extends over 16 amino acids. CDR3 loop: CASSQDFSRNTGELFF. The CDR3 DNA reads as TGTGCCAGCAGCCAAGATTTTTCTAGAAACACCGGGGAGCTGTTTTTT.

The V gene is TRBV9, the J gene TRBJ1-2; TRBD1 matches 7 bases. This CDR3 has 18 residues. The V gene end was trimmed by 3 bases and the J gene end by 0 bases; junction bases not matched to a gene: 14. Germline V gene data show CDR1 as SGDLS and CDR2 as YYNGEE. CDR3 DNA: TGTGCCAGCAGCGCTTGGGACAGATTTAATAAAGCTAACTATGGCTACACCTTC. It translates to CASSAWDRFNKANYGYTF.

This clone has more than one count but fewer than ten. The rearrangement uses TRBV6-5 and TRBJ1-1, with D possibly TRBD1 on 5 matching bases. V gave up 5 bases and J gave up 6 bases, with 13 bases separating them. CDR1 and CDR2 from the germline V gene are MNHEY and SVGAGI. The CDR3 sequence is 13 residues long. The CDR3 nucleotides are TGTGCCAGCAGTCGAACGGGGACGGCTGAAGCTTTCTTT. Protein product: CASSRTGTAEAFF.

The chain joins TRBV28 to TRBJ1-5; D is unclear. V was pared by 6 bases and J by 7 bases, with 7 bases between. This CDR3 is 11 amino acids long. The germline CDR1 and CDR2 sequences are MDHEN and SYDVKM. The CDR3 protein is CASSVGQPQHF. The CDR3 bases are TGTGCCAGCAGCGTGGGGCAGCCCCAGCATTTT. Filled out from reference TRBV28 and TRBJ1-5, the complete variable domain reads DVKVTQSSRYLVKRTGEKVFLECVQDMDHENMFWYRQDPGLGLRLIYFSYDVKMKEKGDIPEGYSVSREKKERFSLILESASTNQTSMYLCASSVGQPQHFGDGTRLSIL.

With regard to this clone: The sample contains more than one DNA sequence encoding this CDR3. The genes are TRBV29-1 and TRBJ1-5; no definite D call. V was clipped by 1 base and J by 1 base, with 5 bases between them. This CDR3 contains 13 residues. Germline CDR1 SQVTM, CDR2 ANQGSEA. As DNA, the CDR3 is TGCAGCGTTGAAGTGGGCAGCAATCAGCCCCAGCATTTT. Protein: CSVEVGSNQPQHF.

This clone has only a few counts. V gene TRBV7-9 combines with J gene TRBJ1-1, with 7 bases aligning to TRBD1. Trimming cost V 5 bases and J 0 bases; bases outside gene matches: 3. Germline assignment: CDR1 SEHNR and CDR2 FQNEAQ (reference sequence). The CDR3 runs to 14 residues. CDR3 coding DNA: TGTGCCAGCAGCCAGGACAGGATGAACACTGAAGCTTTCTTT. Its translation: CASSQDRMNTEAFF. The complete variable domain, with remaining parts taken from reference TRBV7-9 and TRBJ1-1, reads DTGVSQNPRHKITKRGQNVTFRCDPISEHNRLYWYRQTLGQGPEFLTYFQNEAQLEKSRLLSDRFSAERPKGSFSTLEIQRTEQGDSAMYLCASSQDRMNTEAFFGQGTRLTVV.

The rearrangement uses TRBV27 and TRBJ1-2, with 7 bases identical to TRBD1. V dropped 5 bases and J dropped 1; count of bases not matched to a gene: 13. From germline, CDR1 is MNHEY and CDR2 SMNVEV (reference sequence). The CDR3 covers 17 residues. The CDR3 nucleotides read TGTGCCAGCAGTCCTCAGGGACAGATATCTTTTAACTATGGCTACACCTTC. Translated: CASSPQGQISFNYGYTF.

The rearrangement joins TRBV10-3 to TRBJ1-3, with a weak D call TRBD1 (5 bases). V was trimmed by 4 bases and J by 0 bases, leaving 10 bases between them. The CDR3 is made up of 15 amino acids. The germline CDR1 and CDR2 sequences are ENHRY and SYGVKD. CDR3 residues: CAISGGPLSGNTIYF. The CDR3 DNA reads TGTGCCATCAGTGGGGGACCTCTCTCTGGAAACACCATATATTTT.